The next 21 T cell receptor beta chains were all read from a single sample in a study of cytomegalovirus exposure and HLA in healthy donors. In the PCR, 60 Vbeta and 13 Jbeta primers were used. TCRdb's table, derived via immunoSEQ multiplex PCR, lists solely in-frame clones and lacks some. The sample lists about 98,000 clones, about 85% occurring once. The sample was PBMCs. Source of these receptors: a female donor in good health and CMV-seropositive.

CDR3 in amino acids: CASSLDRGLYEQYF. As DNA, the CDR3 is TGTGCCAGCAGCTTGGACAGGGGGCTCTACGAGCAGTACTTC. The chain couples TRBV7-9 to TRBJ2-7; TRBD1 aligns across 11 bases. The CDR3 sequence is 14 residues long. J lost 3 bases, V lost 3 bases, and 1 base had no gene match. Germline V gene sequence: CDR1 SEHNR, CDR2 FQNEAQ (reference sequence).

This chain links TRBV9 with TRBJ2-1, with D possibly being TRBD2 (5 bases). V dropped 3 bases and J dropped 3 bases, with 13 bases sitting between them. The CDR3 covers 15 residues. CDR1 is SGDLS, CDR2 YYNGEE, per germline. The CDR3 nucleotides read TGTGCCAGCAGCGAAGGAGGAGGACGCTACAATGAGCAGTTCTTC. Encoded protein: CASSEGGGRYNEQFF.

The chain is built from TRBV19 and TRBJ2-7; no firm D call. The V end was cut by 6 bases, the J end by 0 bases, with 15 bases between. Germline V gene lookup returns CDR1 LNHDA and CDR2 SQIVND (reference sequence). This CDR3 has 15 amino acids. The CDR3 DNA follows: TGTGCCAGTAGCCAGACAATCGATTCCTCCTACGAGCAGTACTTC. Translating it yields CASSQTIDSSYEQYF.

Of note for this clone: One end of the junction does not line up with germline, which may come from a read error. This rearrangement joins TRBV2 to TRBJ1-2; D ambiguous. The CDR3 is 14 amino acids. Per the germline V gene, CDR1 is SNHLY and CDR2 is FYNNEI. The CDR3 DNA reads TGTGCCAGCAGTGACCCCACCCGGAGTTATGGCTACCCCTTC. Its protein product is CASSDPTRSYGYPF.

A remark on this clone: An end of the junction differs from the germline gene, which may be a read error. V is TRBV28 and J is TRBJ1-5, with TRBD1 matching over 7 bases. CDR3 size: 15 residues. Germline CDR1 MDHEN, CDR2 SYDVKM. CDR3 amino acids: CSSSTDRVSNQPQHF. CDR3 DNA: TGTTCCAGCAGTACCGACAGGGTTAGCAATCAGCCCCAGCATTTT.

This clone was seen a few times. The rearrangement joins TRBV28 to TRBJ1-2, with D perhaps TRBD1 (5 bases). The V gene lost 3 bases and the J gene lost 4 bases, with 12 bases spanning the gap. The CDR3 has 14 residues. Germline CDR1 MDHEN, CDR2 SYDVKM. Here the CDR3 reads CASSFSQGGYGYTF. The DNA for the CDR3 is TGTGCCAGCAGTTTTAGCCAGGGTGGCTATGGCTACACCTTC.

The chain couples TRBV6-5 to TRBJ2-1; 13 nucleotides line up with TRBD2. Per germline, CDR1 MNHEY and CDR2 SVGAGI. The J segment lost 5 bases and the V segment lost 4 bases, leaving 2 bases of the junction unmatched. The CDR3 is 15 residues long. The CDR3 spells CASSLLAGGNNEQFF. The CDR3 DNA sequence: TGTGCCAGCAGTTTACTAGCGGGAGGGAACAATGAGCAGTTCTTC.

The genes are TRBV18 and TRBJ2-3, with 10 nucleotides matching TRBD1. The CDR3 is made up of 15 amino acids. With 5 bases clipped from V and 3 bases from J, the junction kept 5 bases outside the gene matches. CDR1 KGHSH and CDR2 LQKENI come from the germline V gene. CDR3: CASSYGQGGTDTQYF. The CDR3 DNA is TGTGCCAGCTCATACGGACAGGGGGGGACAGATACGCAGTATTTT.

The chain couples TRBV19 to TRBJ1-6; no definite D call. CDR3 length equals 12 residues. V was cut by 5 bases and J by 6 bases, with 5 bases left in between. In germline, CDR1 is LNHDA, CDR2 SQIVND (reference sequence). The CDR3 reads CASSWANSPLHF. The CDR3 region has the DNA TGTGCCAGTAGTTGGGCTAATTCACCCCTCCACTTT.

The CDR3 nucleotides read TGTGCCAGTTACGGGGGGCTGGGTGACAATGAGCAGTTCTTC. It is translated as CASYGGLGDNEQFF. This sequence joins TRBV2 and TRBJ2-1; D may be TRBD2 (7 bases). Trimming stripped 9 bases from V and 5 bases from J, with 17 bases between. This CDR3 is 14 amino acids long. From germline, CDR1 is SNHLY and CDR2 FYNNEI.

This chain connects TRBV5-6 to TRBJ1-1; D uncertain. CDR1 is SGHDT, CDR2 YYEEEE, per germline. There are 13 residues in the CDR3. V shed 1 base and J shed 1 base, with 5 bases lying between them. The CDR3 coding sequence is TGTGCCAGCAGCTTGTGGAGGAACACTGAAGCTTTCTTT. Its translation: CASSLWRNTEAFF. Using reference TRBV5-6 and TRBJ1-1 for the parts outside the CDR3, the full variable domain is DAGVTQSPTHLIKTRGQQVTLRCSPKSGHDTVSWYQQALGQGPQFIFQYYEEEERQRGNFPDRFSGHQFPNYSSELNVNALLLGDSALYLCASSLWRNTEAFFGQGTRLTVV.

The gene calls are TRBV7-9 and TRBJ1-2; a weak D match, TRBD1 (5 bases). Germline assignment: CDR1 SEHNR and CDR2 FQNEAQ (reference sequence). The V and J ends lost 0 bases and 8 bases respectively, with 22 bases between them. This CDR3 is built from 17 residues. The CDR3 reads CASSLAGGGQGVGGYTF. The DNA for the CDR3 is TGTGCCAGCAGCTTAGCGGGGGGTGGCCAGGGAGTAGGAGGCTACACCTTC.

The rearrangement uses TRBV19 and TRBJ1-5; 8 nucleotides line up with TRBD1. With 4 bases clipped from V and 6 bases from J, the junction kept 5 bases outside the gene matches. The CDR3 spans 14 residues. Germline V gives CDR1 LNHDA, CDR2 SQIVND (reference sequence). The CDR3, as DNA: TGTGCCAGTAGTACTCAGGGGGCTGGTCAGCCCCAGCATTTT. Translation gives CASSTQGAGQPQHF.

The CDR3 DNA sequence: TGTGCCTGGAGTGCGGGGAGTGGGGTCACAGATACGCAGTATTTT. Its protein is CAWSAGSGVTDTQYF. The chain links TRBV30 to TRBJ2-3; possible D gene TRBD2, 5 bases. Trimming took off 1 base at V and 2 bases at J, with 13 bases between the two ends. CDR3 length equals 15 residues. CDR1 is GTSNPN and CDR2 is SVGIG in the germline V gene (reference sequence).

V and J are TRBV9 and TRBJ2-5, with 11 bases identical to TRBD2. V shed 3 bases, J shed 5 bases, and the junction held 9 bases outside the gene matches. There are 16 residues in the CDR3. The V gene's germline CDR1 is SGDLS and CDR2 YYNGEE. The CDR3 bases are TGTGCCAGCAGCGAAACTAGCGGGAGTAGACGGGAGACCCAGTACTTC. Translating gives CASSETSGSRRETQYF.

The chain has TRBV6-1 and TRBJ2-2; D possibly corresponds to TRBD2 (6 bases). The CDR3 sequence is 16 residues long. The germline V and J ends were trimmed by 0 bases and 6 bases, with 14 bases remaining between them. Germline lookup yields CDR1 MNHNS and CDR2 SASEGT. CDR3 DNA: TGTGCCAGCAGTGAAGCGCGGGGAATCTTCCCCGGGGAGCTGTTTTTT. Its translation is CASSEARGIFPGELFF.

The chain uses TRBV5-1 and TRBJ2-3; 7 bases map to TRBD2. From germline, CDR1 is SGHRS and CDR2 YFSETQ. The CDR3 runs to 17 residues. With 3 bases clipped from V and 7 bases from J, the junction kept 17 bases outside the gene matches. The CDR3 DNA is TGCGCCAGCAGCTCCCTATCTCTGAGGGAGGGCCCGAATACGCAGTATTTT. Translation: CASSSLSLREGPNTQYF.

The rearrangement joins TRBV10-2 to TRBJ1-1; tentatively, D is TRBD1 (5 bases). From germline, CDR1 is WSHSY and CDR2 SAAADI. V was pared by 8 bases and J by 1 base, with 11 bases between. The CDR3 is made up of 13 amino acids. CDR3 protein: CASGGESNTEAFF. In DNA form, the CDR3 reads TGCGCCAGCGGGGGGGAGTCGAACACTGAAGCTTTCTTT.

This clone was seen more than once but under ten times. The V gene is TRBV15, the J gene TRBJ1-2, with 7 bases identical to TRBD1. J was trimmed by 4 bases and V by 2 bases; bases with no gene match: 4. The CDR3 totals 14 residues. Per germline, CDR1 LNHNV and CDR2 YYDKDF (reference sequence). CDR3 sequence (DNA): TGTGCCACCAGCAGAACAGGGGCTATCTATGGCTACACCTTC. Protein product: CATSRTGAIYGYTF.

The chain recombines TRBV7-7 with TRBJ2-5; 7 bases match TRBD1. Germline lookup yields CDR1 SSHAT and CDR2 FNYEAQ (reference sequence). After removal of 5 bases from V and 3 bases from J, the junction contained 12 bases not matched to a gene. CDR3 size: 16 residues. This CDR3 reads CASSLRLTGIKETQYF. The CDR3 DNA follows: TGTGCCAGCAGCCTACGCCTGACAGGGATCAAAGAGACCCAGTACTTC.

The V and J genes are TRBV20-1 and TRBJ2-7; unclear D gene. This CDR3 has 11 amino acids. V lost 3 bases to trimming and J lost 4 bases, with 7 bases between them. Germline V CDR1 and CDR2: DFQATT, SNEGSKA (reference sequence). The CDR3 here is CSASEEYEQYF. The CDR3, as DNA: TGCAGTGCTAGCGAGGAGTACGAGCAGTACTTC.